This TCR beta chain was sequenced in a study of PD-1 blockade in mismatch repair-deficient tumors. The table came from immunoSEQ multiplex PCR; TCRdb's copy has only in-frame clones and leaves some out. The sample yields about 34,000 clones, approximately 80% seen once. General study points: Rapid post-treatment expansion, then contraction, generally preceding radiologic response, marked tumor-resident clones.

CDR1 is SGHAT and CDR2 is FQNNGV in the germline V gene. The CDR3 consists of 14 residues. Trimming shortened V by 6 bases and J by 5 bases, and 13 bases separated the two germline ends. Note on this clone: Its specificity is not known.

The material was PBMCs, obtained around 6 weeks after starting pembrolizumab. The clonotype originates from an adult with mismatch repair-deficient cancer. The chain joins TRBV11-2 to TRBJ1-4; D perhaps matches TRBD1 (6 bases). Written as DNA, the CDR3 is TGTGCCAGCAGTTACAGGGTGGGAAATGAAAAACTGTTTTTT. Translating it yields CASSYRVGNEKLFF.